These 29 T cell receptor beta chains were all obtained from the same sample, sequenced in a study of control samples from healthy donors and cancer patients. Data came from immunoSEQ multiplex PCR; TCRdb stores just in-frame clones and leaves some out. This sample has 150,000 to 200,000 clones, with 90% to 95% found just once. The sequenced sample consisted of blood. These receptors were collected from a woman between 18 and 30 years old in good health.

The rearrangement joins TRBV11-2 to TRBJ2-1; tentatively, D is TRBD2 (6 bases). Deletions cut 6 bases from V and 8 bases from J, with 14 bases between. Germline CDR1 SGHAT, CDR2 FQNNGV. CDR3 length: 13 residues. CDR3 DNA sequence: TGTGCCAGCAGACCGGACTATCGACATGAGCAGTTCTTC. This gives the protein CASRPDYRHEQFF.

This rearrangement joins TRBV5-4 to TRBJ2-3; 8 nucleotides agree with TRBD1. Germline values: CDR1 SGHNT, CDR2 YYREEE (reference sequence). The trim removed 4 bases at V and 7 bases at J, leaving 8 bases unmatched. This CDR3 spans 14 amino acids. This CDR3 is CASSPAGQVYTQYF. The CDR3 nucleotides are TGTGCCAGCAGCCCCGCGGGACAGGTGTATACGCAGTATTTT.

This chain connects TRBV5-4 to TRBJ2-5, with 11 bases fitting TRBD1. The V gene's germline CDR1 is SGHNT and CDR2 YYREEE (reference sequence). Trimming at V came to 5 bases and at J to 5 bases, leaving 2 bases not matched to a gene. This CDR3 region has 13 residues. DNA of the CDR3: TGTGCCAGCAGGGACAGGGGGCAGGAGACCCAGTACTTC. Its protein is CASRDRGQETQYF.

The chain links TRBV28 to TRBJ1-5; no firm D call. V lost 6 bases to trimming and J lost 5 bases, with 14 bases between them. The CDR3 has 14 residues. Germline V gene data show CDR1 as MDHEN and CDR2 as SYDVKM. The CDR3 reads CASSLSTAYQPQHF. The DNA of the CDR3 is TGTGCCAGCAGCCTGTCGACGGCGTATCAGCCCCAGCATTTT.

The CDR3: CASRSQETQYF. Written as DNA, the CDR3 is TGCGCCAGCAGGTCTCAAGAGACCCAGTACTTC. The gene calls are TRBV5-1 and TRBJ2-5; D gene uncertain. V lost 5 bases to trimming and J lost 2 bases, with 4 bases between them. Germline V gene sequence: CDR1 SGHRS, CDR2 YFSETQ. The CDR3 length is 11 residues.

The chain combines TRBV28 with TRBJ1-2, with D uncertain. CDR3 size: 12 residues. Looked up from germline, CDR1 is MDHEN and CDR2 is SYDVKM. V gave up 4 bases and J gave up 7 bases, with 10 bases separating them. The CDR3 loop is CASSSPSRGYTF. DNA of the CDR3: TGTGCCAGCAGTTCCCCCAGTCGTGGCTACACCTTC.

This clone was seen once. This chain uses TRBV5-4 with TRBJ1-2, with D uncertain. Between the trimmed V and J ends, which lost 0 bases and 8 bases, there was a span of 17 bases. The germline CDR1 and CDR2 sequences are SGHNT and YYREEE (reference sequence). CDR3 length: 15 amino acids. CDR3 residues: CASSLAQAFRKGYTF. The CDR3 nucleotides are TGTGCCAGCAGCTTGGCCCAGGCTTTTAGGAAGGGCTACACCTTC.

The gene calls are TRBV6-5 and TRBJ2-1, with 7 bases that match TRBD2. J gave up 6 bases and V 1 base, and 9 bases lay outside the gene matches. In germline, CDR1 is MNHEY, CDR2 SVGAGI. CDR3 length: 16 residues. In DNA form, the CDR3 reads TGTGCCAGCAGTTACTACGGGGGGTCAGCGATCAATGAGCAGTTCTTC. Amino acids: CASSYYGGSAINEQFF.

The chain combines TRBV7-2 with TRBJ1-1; no reliable D call. Germline CDR1 SGHTA, CDR2 FQGNSA. The CDR3 totals 14 residues. The germline V and J ends were trimmed by 2 bases and 0 bases, with 7 bases remaining between them. This chain's CDR3 is CASSLTVLNTEAFF. The CDR3 bases are TGTGCCAGCAGCTTAACAGTTTTGAACACTGAAGCTTTCTTT.

This chain connects TRBV5-1 to TRBJ1-3; D is perhaps TRBD1 (5 bases). The V end lost 0 bases, the J end lost 0 bases, and 13 bases lay between the germline ends. Germline V gene data show CDR1 as SGHRS and CDR2 as YFSETQ. The CDR3 loop spans 17 amino acids. Written as DNA, the CDR3 is TGCGCCAGCAGCTTGGAGGTGGGGGAGAGCTCTGGAAACACCATATATTTT. It yields the protein CASSLEVGESSGNTIYF.

The V and J genes are TRBV6-1 and TRBJ2-1, with D uncertain. This CDR3 has 12 residues. From germline, CDR1 is MNHNS and CDR2 SASEGT. Trimming left V 5 bases short and J 8 bases short, with 10 bases between. The CDR3 here is CASSLEWDEQFF. Written as DNA, the CDR3 is TGTGCCAGCAGTTTAGAGTGGGATGAGCAGTTCTTC.

The rearrangement joins TRBV29-1 to TRBJ1-6, with 8 bases lining up with TRBD1. Per the germline V gene, CDR1 is SQVTM and CDR2 is ANQGSEA. The CDR3 spans 16 residues. V was pared by 6 bases and J by 6 bases, with 13 bases of the junction left unmatched. In DNA form, the CDR3 reads TGCAGCGTCCCTGAGGACAGGGCCGAGTTTAATTCACCCCTCCACTTT. This encodes CSVPEDRAEFNSPLHF. Full variable domain (outside the CDR3, taken from reference TRBV29-1 and TRBJ1-6): SAVISQKPSRDICQRGTSLTIQCQVDSQVTMMFWYRQQPGQSLTLIATANQGSEATYESGFVIDKFPISRPNLTFSTLTVSNMSPEDSSIYLCSVPEDRAEFNSPLHFGNGTRLTVT.

The chain recombines TRBV19 with TRBJ2-1, with D possibly TRBD1 on 6 matching bases. Between the trimmed V and J ends, which lost 0 bases and 4 bases, there was a span of 13 bases. Germline CDR1 LNHDA, CDR2 SQIVND (reference sequence). The CDR3 runs 16 residues. The CDR3 region has the DNA TGTGCCAGTAGTATAGATACAGGGCGGCTTTACAATGAGCAGTTCTTC. It yields the protein CASSIDTGRLYNEQFF.

The gene calls are TRBV27 and TRBJ1-2; the D is unclear. V dropped 1 base and J dropped 4 bases, with 10 bases sitting between them. Germline assignment: CDR1 MNHEY and CDR2 SMNVEV (reference sequence). The CDR3 is 14 residues long. CDR3 coding DNA: TGTGCCAGCAGTTTATTAATGAACGGCTATGGCTACACCTTC. Amino acids: CASSLLMNGYGYTF.

The chain is built from TRBV19 and TRBJ2-1, with D maybe TRBD1 (6 bases). Germline CDR1 LNHDA, CDR2 SQIVND (reference sequence). V lost 4 bases and J 3 bases, leaving 10 bases between the germline ends. CDR3 size: 14 residues. Here the CDR3 reads CASSTRTDYNEQFF. The CDR3 coding sequence is TGTGCCAGTAGTACGAGGACAGACTACAATGAGCAGTTCTTC.

V and J are TRBV28 and TRBJ1-1; D is possibly TRBD1 (6 bases). V lost 5 bases, J lost 6 bases, and 13 bases lay in between. Germline assignment: CDR1 MDHEN and CDR2 SYDVKM. The CDR3 totals 13 residues. DNA for the CDR3: TGTGCCAGCAGTCCAGGACAGAGGGCTGAAGCTTTCTTT. Amino acid sequence: CASSPGQRAEAFF.

The chain links TRBV5-1 to TRBJ2-3, with a tentative D call TRBD1 (5 bases). Germline CDR1 SGHRS, CDR2 YFSETQ. This CDR3 is built from 14 residues. V lost 0 bases and J 6 bases, leaving 11 bases between the germline ends. Here the CDR3 reads CASSLGQGIDTQYF. In nucleotides, the CDR3 is TGCGCCAGCAGCTTGGGGCAGGGCATCGATACGCAGTATTTT.

This sequence joins TRBV3-1 (or the pseudogene TRBV3-2) and TRBJ2-1; the D gene could be TRBD1 or TRBD2 (5 bases each). Trimming took off 1 base at V and 0 bases at J, with 13 bases between the two ends. This CDR3 contains 17 residues. The germline gives CDR1 LGHDT, CDR2 YNNKEL (reference sequence). The CDR3 sequence: CASSQGDETSSYNEQFF. The CDR3 DNA sequence: TGTGCCAGCAGCCAAGGGGACGAAACTAGCTCCTACAATGAGCAGTTCTTC.

This chain joins TRBV19 and TRBJ2-3; 7 bases match TRBD1. The CDR3 contains 15 residues. Germline V lookup: CDR1 LNHDA, CDR2 SQIVND (reference sequence). The V segment lost 5 bases and the J segment 2 bases; nucleotides outside the gene matches: 7. CDR3 bases: TGTGCCAGTAGTGCCCGGGACAGACTCACAGATACGCAGTATTTT. Encoded protein: CASSARDRLTDTQYF. Together with reference TRBV19 and TRBJ2-3, the CDR3 gives the full variable domain: DGGITQSPKYLFRKEGQNVTLSCEQNLNHDAMYWYRQDPGQGLRLIYYSQIVNDFQKGDIAEGYSVSREKKESFPLTVTSAQKNPTAFYLCASSARDRLTDTQYFGPGTRLTVL.

The chain recombines TRBV9 with TRBJ2-3; D is ambiguous. Trimming left V 4 bases short and J 0 bases short, with 6 bases between. The length of the CDR3 is 13 residues. In germline, CDR1 is SGDLS, CDR2 YYNGEE. CDR3 DNA sequence: TGTGCCAGCAGCATACAGAGCACAGATACGCAGTATTTT. Residues: CASSIQSTDTQYF.

This chain links TRBV28 with TRBJ1-2; D is undetermined. Germline CDR1 reads MDHEN; CDR2 reads SYDVKM. V dropped 4 bases and J dropped 2 bases, with 8 bases sitting between them. This CDR3 has 13 residues. In DNA, the CDR3 is TGTGCCAGCAGTTCATCCTTGAACTATGGCTACACCTTC. Translation gives CASSSSLNYGYTF.

The J gene is TRBJ2-7, the V gene TRBV5-1, with a possible D match to TRBD2 (6 bases). The germline gives CDR1 SGHRS, CDR2 YFSETQ. The CDR3 length is 16 residues. The V and J ends lost 0 bases and 0 bases respectively, with 13 bases between them. The CDR3 reads CASSLEVGGISYEQYF. The CDR3 nucleotides read TGCGCCAGCAGCTTGGAGGTGGGGGGAATCTCCTACGAGCAGTACTTC.

The chain is built from TRBV7-9 and TRBJ1-4; 10 bases agree with TRBD1. Germline V CDR1 and CDR2: SEHNR, FQNEAQ (reference sequence). V shed 1 base and J 4 bases; nucleotides not matched to a gene: 3. This CDR3 has 16 amino acids. The CDR3 coding sequence is TGTGCCAGCAGCTTAGGGGACAGGGGAAATAATGAAAAACTGTTTTTT. Translated, it gives CASSLGDRGNNEKLFF.

The chain carries TRBV28 and TRBJ1-1; weak D call: TRBD1 (5 bases). This CDR3 is built from 12 residues. Germline-derived CDR1 and CDR2 are MDHEN and SYDVKM. The V gene lost 5 bases and the J gene lost 8 bases, with 12 bases spanning the gap. The CDR3 reads CASSTQGWEAFF. CDR3 bases: TGTGCCAGCAGTACCCAGGGCTGGGAAGCTTTCTTT. The whole variable domain, remainder taken from reference TRBV28 and TRBJ1-1, is DVKVTQSSRYLVKRTGEKVFLECVQDMDHENMFWYRQDPGLGLRLIYFSYDVKMKEKGDIPEGYSVSREKKERFSLILESASTNQTSMYLCASSTQGWEAFFGQGTRLTVV.

The chain employs TRBV10-3 and TRBJ2-7, with TRBD1 as a possible D gene (5 bases). V was pared by 7 bases and J by 2 bases, with 12 bases between. Germline values: CDR1 ENHRY, CDR2 SYGVKD. The CDR3 has 13 amino acids. CDR3 sequence (DNA): TGTGCCATCACCCGGCAGGGAACCTACGAGCAGTACTTC. Translated: CAITRQGTYEQYF.

This chain joins TRBV18 and TRBJ1-4; no definite D call. The ends were cut back, 1 base at V and 5 bases at J, with 11 bases in the middle. The germline V gene encodes CDR1 KGHSH and CDR2 LQKENI. The CDR3 sequence is 15 residues long. The CDR3 loop is CASSPLRGGNEKLFF. The CDR3 nucleotides are TGTGCCAGCTCACCACTCCGGGGAGGGAATGAAAAACTGTTTTTT.

The V and J genes are TRBV15 and TRBJ2-7; 10 bases line up with TRBD1. With V trimmed by 4 bases and J by 5 bases, 5 bases remained unmatched. Germline assignment: CDR1 LNHNV and CDR2 YYDKDF (reference sequence). The CDR3 loop spans 14 amino acids. The CDR3 loop is CATSTGTGDHEQYF. The CDR3 bases are TGTGCCACCAGCACCGGGACAGGGGACCACGAGCAGTACTTC.

J is TRBJ2-2 and V is TRBV6-5; D is perhaps TRBD1 (5 bases). This CDR3 spans 15 amino acids. Germline lookup yields CDR1 MNHEY and CDR2 SVGAGI. V lost 2 bases and J lost 0, with 7 bases in between. The CDR3 DNA reads as TGTGCCAGCAGTTACAGGGGTCCGAACACCGGGGAGCTGTTTTTT. Protein: CASSYRGPNTGELFF.

The CDR3 region is CASSLDESVRPYEQYF. CDR3 bases: TGTGCCAGCAGCTTAGATGAATCAGTTCGCCCCTACGAGCAGTACTTC. This chain joins TRBV11-2 and TRBJ2-7; D is ambiguous. Germline CDR1 SGHAT, CDR2 FQNNGV. The length of the CDR3 is 16 residues. Between the trimmed V and J ends, which lost 0 bases and 2 bases, there was a span of 14 bases.